Below are 29 T cell receptor beta chains sequenced from a single sample in a study of blood T cell repertoires in COVID-19. The repertoire was sequenced with immunoSEQ multiplex PCR; TCRdb's copy has only in-frame clones and lacks some. The data show roughly 230,000 clones, 84% seen once. Sequencing used peripheral blood. The receptors come from a man in his fifties or sixties with acute or convalescent COVID-19.

This clone was seen a few times. The J gene is TRBJ2-3, the V gene TRBV7-3, with 10 bases identical to TRBD2. Germline V lookup: CDR1 SGHTA, CDR2 FQGTGA. The length of the CDR3 is 16 residues. The trim removed 5 bases at V and 6 bases at J, leaving 11 bases unmatched. As DNA, the CDR3 is TGTGCCAGCAGCCCAACTCTAGCGGGGGACCTTGATACGCAGTATTTT. Residues: CASSPTLAGDLDTQYF.

This sequence joins TRBV6-5 and TRBJ2-7; D ambiguous. Germline CDR1 reads MNHEY; CDR2 reads SVGAGI. Trimming took 0 bases from V and 2 from J, leaving 8 bases between them. This CDR3 is 14 amino acids long. CDR3: CASSYSLSTYEQYF. CDR3 nucleotides: TGTGCCAGCAGTTACTCGCTCAGTACCTACGAGCAGTACTTC.

The chain uses TRBV11-2 and TRBJ1-3; TRBD1 is a possible D gene (6 bases). The V gene's germline CDR1 is SGHAT and CDR2 FQNNGV. The CDR3 runs 14 residues. Trimming cost V 11 bases and J 0 bases, with 14 bases left between them. The CDR3 DNA is TGTGCCTCGGCAGGGGCGATCTCTGGAAACACCATATATTTT. Amino acids: CASAGAISGNTIYF.

V and J are TRBV18 and TRBJ1-3, with TRBD1 identical over 8 bases. With V trimmed by 4 bases and J by 4 bases, 6 bases remained unmatched. The CDR3 runs 15 residues. Per germline, CDR1 KGHSH and CDR2 LQKENI. CDR3 amino acids: CASSQTGEGGNTIYF. CDR3 in DNA: TGTGCCAGCTCACAGACAGGGGAAGGCGGAAACACCATATATTTT.

This chain uses TRBV2 with TRBJ1-1; 10 bases agree with TRBD1. Germline lookup yields CDR1 SNHLY and CDR2 FYNNEI. This CDR3 has 13 residues. Trimming removed 0 bases from V and 9 bases from J; junction bases left unmatched: 1. CDR3 residues: CASSEAGQGKAFF. In DNA, the CDR3 is TGTGCCAGCAGTGAAGCGGGACAGGGGAAAGCTTTCTTT.

The rearrangement links TRBV5-6 to TRBJ2-1; D is possibly TRBD2 (6 bases). Germline V gene data show CDR1 as SGHDT and CDR2 as YYEEEE. V gave up 4 bases and J gave up 0 bases, with 17 bases separating them. This CDR3 has 17 amino acids. The CDR3 nucleotides are TGTGCCAGCAGCCTTACCCGGGACTTCAGCTCCTACAATGAGCAGTTCTTC. It is translated as CASSLTRDFSSYNEQFF.

The V call is TRBV3-1 (or the pseudogene TRBV3-2), the J call TRBJ1-1; a weak D match, TRBD1 (6 bases). The CDR3 extends over 16 amino acids. The germline gives CDR1 LGHDT, CDR2 YNNKEL (reference sequence). Trimming shortened V by 2 bases and J by 0 bases, and 13 bases separated the two germline ends. CDR3 nucleotide sequence: TGTGCCAGCAGCCAACCAAACAGGGAAGTGAACACTGAAGCTTTCTTT. It specifies CASSQPNREVNTEAFF.

This chain connects TRBV4-1 to TRBJ2-2; D gene ambiguous. Trimming shortened V by 5 bases and J by 10 bases, and 14 bases separated the two germline ends. From germline, CDR1 is MGHRA and CDR2 YSYEKL. This CDR3 is built from 13 residues. CDR3 DNA: TGCGCCAGCAGCTCGGCAGGATTAGAGGAGCTGTTTTTT. Its protein product is CASSSAGLEELFF.

The CDR3 is CASSVTGTGASHYGYTF. For the CDR3, the DNA is TGCGCCAGCAGCGTAACCGGGACAGGGGCCTCTCACTATGGCTACACCTTC. The V call is TRBV5-1, the J call TRBJ1-2; TRBD1 matches 10 bases. J lost 3 bases, V lost 4 bases, and 12 bases had no gene match. The CDR3 is 17 amino acids. Germline V lookup: CDR1 SGHRS, CDR2 YFSETQ.

This chain uses TRBV10-2 with TRBJ2-3; the match to TRBD1 covers 7 bases. The CDR3 runs 15 residues. V dropped 10 bases and J dropped 2; count of bases not matched to a gene: 12. The germline CDR1 and CDR2 sequences are WSHSY and SAAADI. The CDR3 region has the DNA TGCGCCACCAACCGAGACAGGGAGATCACAGATACGCAGTATTTT. Its protein is CATNRDREITDTQYF.

The chain couples TRBV6-1 to TRBJ1-5; TRBD1 is a possible D gene (5 bases). The CDR3 has 16 amino acids. V lost 4 bases and J 1 base, leaving 14 bases between the germline ends. From germline, CDR1 is MNHNS and CDR2 SASEGT. In DNA, the CDR3 is TGTGCCAGCAGTGTACTGGACACCCCAAGCAATCAGCCCCAGCATTTT. As protein: CASSVLDTPSNQPQHF.

The table lists this clone with a count of one. The chain links TRBV7-3 to TRBJ1-1; D unresolved. The germline CDR1 and CDR2 sequences are SGHTA and FQGTGA. The CDR3 is made up of 13 amino acids. The V gene lost 0 bases and the J gene lost 5 bases, with 7 bases spanning the gap. CDR3 protein: CASSLTAQTEAFF. CDR3 sequence (DNA): TGTGCCAGCAGCTTAACGGCCCAAACTGAAGCTTTCTTT.

The chain couples TRBV2 to TRBJ1-6, with TRBD1 as a possible D gene (5 bases). CDR3 length equals 14 residues. Per germline, CDR1 SNHLY and CDR2 FYNNEI. The ends were cut back, 3 bases at V and 10 bases at J, with 13 bases in the middle. CDR3 sequence: CASSEGRVGSPLHF. CDR3 sequence (DNA): TGTGCCAGCAGTGAGGGCAGGGTAGGGTCACCCCTCCACTTT.

The chain uses TRBV11-3 and TRBJ1-1; perhaps TRBD1 as D (5 bases). Germline CDR1 SGHNT, CDR2 YENEEA. The V end lost 0 bases, the J end lost 6 bases, and 8 bases lay between the germline ends. The CDR3 sequence is 13 residues long. The CDR3 region has the DNA TGTGCCAGCAGCTTAGATTGGGGGGCTGAAGCTTTCTTT. Translation gives CASSLDWGAEAFF. Combining the CDR3 with reference TRBV11-3 and TRBJ1-1 gives the whole variable domain EAGVVQSPRYKIIEKKQPVAFWCNPISGHNTLYWYLQNLGQGPELLIRYENEEAVDDSQLPKDRFSAERLKGVDSTLKIQPAELGDSAVYLCASSLDWGAEAFFGQGTRLTVV.

This chain uses TRBV27 with TRBJ1-1; D unresolved. This CDR3 is built from 13 residues. The germline gives CDR1 MNHEY, CDR2 SMNVEV (reference sequence). V was trimmed by 6 bases and J by 3 bases, leaving 11 bases between them. The CDR3: CASSRGGYTEAFF. Written as DNA, the CDR3 is TGTGCCAGCAGCCGGGGAGGGTACACTGAAGCTTTCTTT.

The gene calls are TRBV7-6 and TRBJ2-7; D is uncertain. With 5 bases removed from V and 4 bases from J, the gap between germline ends came to 15 bases. Germline CDR1 is SGHVS and CDR2 is FNYEAQ. The CDR3 totals 14 residues. The chain's CDR3 is CASSPAANFYEQYF. CDR3 sequence (DNA): TGTGCCAGCAGCCCTGCGGCTAACTTTTACGAGCAGTACTTC.

V and J are TRBV6-1 and TRBJ2-5; a weak D match, TRBD2 (6 bases). The CDR3 has 15 residues. Trimming removed 0 bases at V and 5 bases at J, with 13 bases between. CDR1 MNHNS and CDR2 SASEGT come from the germline V gene. CDR3 sequence (DNA): TGTGCCAGCAGTGAAGCGGGGCGGGGTAGGGAGACCCAGTACTTC. Encoded protein: CASSEAGRGRETQYF.

The CDR3 sequence is CASSSQDRAHTNEKLFF. Written as DNA, the CDR3 is TGTGCCAGCAGCTCCCAGGACAGGGCCCACACTAATGAAAAACTGTTTTTT. The rearrangement joins TRBV7-9 to TRBJ1-4; 8 positions agree with TRBD1. This CDR3 is 17 amino acids long. CDR1 is SEHNR and CDR2 is FQNEAQ in the germline V gene (reference sequence). The V segment lost 4 bases and the J segment 2 bases; nucleotides outside the gene matches: 9.

This rearrangement joins TRBV20-1 to TRBJ2-7; 10 bases line up with TRBD1. The germline gives CDR1 DFQATT, CDR2 SNEGSKA (reference sequence). Germline trimming cut 3 bases from V and 5 bases from J; bases unmatched to any gene: 10. The CDR3 runs to 15 residues. The CDR3 DNA reads TGCAGTGCTAGTGGTTACGGGACAGGGGACCACGAGCAGTACTTC. Translated, it gives CSASGYGTGDHEQYF.

The chain combines TRBV7-3 with TRBJ1-1; 9 nucleotides line up with TRBD1. The CDR3 length is 19 residues. Germline V gene lookup returns CDR1 SGHTA and CDR2 FQGTGA. Trimming took 5 bases from V and 8 from J; bases not matched to a gene: 24. CDR3 sequence: CASSATGGTGTRFKVEAFF. CDR3 sequence (DNA): TGTGCCAGCAGCGCGACTGGTGGGACAGGGACACGGTTTAAGGTCGAAGCTTTCTTT.

CDR3 amino acids: CASSVAGTSDSEQYF. CDR3 nucleotide sequence: TGCGCCAGCAGCGTGGCCGGGACTAGCGACTCCGAGCAGTACTTC. The rearrangement links TRBV5-1 to TRBJ2-7; TRBD2 matches at 10 bases. This CDR3 comprises 15 residues. The ends lost 4 bases at V and 6 bases at J; junction bases unmatched: 10. Germline V gene data show CDR1 as SGHRS and CDR2 as YFSETQ.

The rearrangement uses TRBV5-1 and TRBJ1-4, with 7 bases aligning to TRBD1. This CDR3 spans 15 amino acids. V lost 3 bases and J lost 1; bases outside the gene matches: 3. The germline V gene has CDR1 SGHRS and CDR2 YFSETQ. The CDR3 DNA follows: TGCGCCAGCAGCTGGACAGGAGAAACTAATGAAAAACTGTTTTTT. Translation gives CASSWTGETNEKLFF.

The V gene is TRBV18, the J gene TRBJ1-5; D remains unclear. Germline assignment: CDR1 KGHSH and CDR2 LQKENI. Trimming left V 6 bases short and J 4 bases short, with 19 bases between. The CDR3 spans 16 residues. The CDR3 here is CASSRDISGSNQPQHF. CDR3 coding DNA: TGTGCCAGCTCCCGGGATATAAGTGGATCTAATCAGCCCCAGCATTTT.

This clone was counted between two and nine times. The chain uses TRBV25-1 and TRBJ2-7; the D is unclear. Germline V gives CDR1 MGHDK, CDR2 SYGVNS. The length of the CDR3 is 14 residues. Trimming shortened V by 3 bases and J by 4 bases, and 13 bases separated the two germline ends. CDR3 nucleotide sequence: TGTGCCAGCAGTGAGGCTAGTCCCTCATACGAGCAGTACTTC. Translation gives CASSEASPSYEQYF.

The chain employs TRBV7-9 and TRBJ1-6; D uncertain. CDR3 length: 12 residues. Looked up from germline, CDR1 is SEHNR and CDR2 is FQNEAQ (reference sequence). In DNA, the CDR3 is TGTACTGGTCGAGCCTCCAATTCACCCCTCCACTTT. This encodes CTGRASNSPLHF.

In its sample, this clone was seen once. This chain joins TRBV19 and TRBJ1-4; 9 nucleotides align to TRBD1. V lost 1 base, J lost 8 bases, and 14 bases stayed unmatched. The germline CDR1 and CDR2 sequences are LNHDA and SQIVND (reference sequence). The CDR3 runs 18 residues. The CDR3 DNA reads as TGTGCCAGTAGTATAGTTCGTGCATCGGGACAGGGAGGCGAAAAACTGTTTTTT. Its translation is CASSIVRASGQGGEKLFF.

This clone appeared a few times. This sequence joins TRBV7-9 and TRBJ1-6; D is undetermined. CDR3 size: 16 residues. Deletions cut 5 bases from V and 8 bases from J, with 19 bases between. CDR1 and CDR2 (germline): SEHNR, FQNEAQ (reference sequence). The CDR3, as DNA: TGTGCCAGCAGCCCTTTGGCACCAAGTGGGCATTCACCCCTCCACTTT. It codes for CASSPLAPSGHSPLHF.

The chain carries TRBV28 and TRBJ2-7; tentatively, D is TRBD1 (5 bases). Germline V gene lookup returns CDR1 MDHEN and CDR2 SYDVKM. The CDR3 consists of 12 residues. V lost 5 bases to trimming and J lost 7 bases, with 12 bases between them. In DNA form, the CDR3 reads TGTGCCAGCAGTCCAACAGGTTCGGAGCAGTACTTC. Encoded protein: CASSPTGSEQYF. Full variable domain (rest looked up from reference TRBV28 and TRBJ2-7): DVKVTQSSRYLVKRTGEKVFLECVQDMDHENMFWYRQDPGLGLRLIYFSYDVKMKEKGDIPEGYSVSREKKERFSLILESASTNQTSMYLCASSPTGSEQYFGPGTRLTVT.

The V gene is TRBV10-1, the J gene TRBJ1-1, with TRBD1 matching over 7 bases. V was clipped by 5 bases and J by 1 base; unmatched bases: 4. The CDR3 runs to 14 residues. Germline-derived CDR1 and CDR2 are WNHNN and SYGVQD (reference sequence). The CDR3 nucleotides are TGCGCCAGCAGTACCGGGACAGCGAACACTGAAGCTTTCTTT. Amino acids: CASSTGTANTEAFF.